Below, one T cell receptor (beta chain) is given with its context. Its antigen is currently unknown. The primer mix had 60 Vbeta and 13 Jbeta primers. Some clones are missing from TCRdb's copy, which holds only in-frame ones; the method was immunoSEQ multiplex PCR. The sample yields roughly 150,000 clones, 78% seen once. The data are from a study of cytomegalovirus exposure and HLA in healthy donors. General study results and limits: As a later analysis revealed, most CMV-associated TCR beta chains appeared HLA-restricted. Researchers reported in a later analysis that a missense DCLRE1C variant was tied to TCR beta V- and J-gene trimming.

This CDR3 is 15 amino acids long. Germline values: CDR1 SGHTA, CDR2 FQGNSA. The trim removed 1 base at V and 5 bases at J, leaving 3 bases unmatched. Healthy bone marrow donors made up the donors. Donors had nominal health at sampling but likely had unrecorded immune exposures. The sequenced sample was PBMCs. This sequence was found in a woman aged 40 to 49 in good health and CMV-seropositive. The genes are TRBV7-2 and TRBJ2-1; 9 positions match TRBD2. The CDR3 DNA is TGTGCCAGCAGCTTAGTAGCGGGGGAGAACAATGAGCAGTTCTTC. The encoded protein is CASSLVAGENNEQFF.